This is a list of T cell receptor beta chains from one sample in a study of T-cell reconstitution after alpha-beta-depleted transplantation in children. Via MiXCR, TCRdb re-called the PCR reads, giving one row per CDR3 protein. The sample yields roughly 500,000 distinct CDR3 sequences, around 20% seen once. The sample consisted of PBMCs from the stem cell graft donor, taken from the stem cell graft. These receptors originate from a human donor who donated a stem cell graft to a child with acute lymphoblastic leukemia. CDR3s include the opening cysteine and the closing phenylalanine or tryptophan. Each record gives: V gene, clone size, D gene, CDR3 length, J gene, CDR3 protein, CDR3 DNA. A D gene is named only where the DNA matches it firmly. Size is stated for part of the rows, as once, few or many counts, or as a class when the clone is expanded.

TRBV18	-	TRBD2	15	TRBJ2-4	CASSPRRAGENIQYF	TGTGCCAGCTCACCACGTAGGGCGGGAGAAAACATTCAGTACTTC
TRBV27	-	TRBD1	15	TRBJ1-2	CASSMGQGAAEGYTF	TGTGCCAGCAGTATGGGACAGGGGGCCGCTGAAGGCTACACCTTC
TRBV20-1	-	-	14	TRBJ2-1	CSATDYNSYNEQFF	TGCAGTGCTACGGACTACAACTCCTACAATGAGCAGTTCTTC
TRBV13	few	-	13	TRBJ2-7	CASSFPLTHEQYF	TGTGCCAGCAGCTTTCCCCTTACCCACGAGCAGTACTTC
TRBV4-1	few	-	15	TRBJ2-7	CASSQLGGRDNEQYF	TGCGCCAGCAGCCAATTAGGAGGGAGGGACAACGAGCAGTACTTC
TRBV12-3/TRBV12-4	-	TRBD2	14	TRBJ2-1	CASSRLAGDPEQFF	TGTGCCAGCAGTCGACTAGCGGGAGACCCTGAGCAGTTCTTC
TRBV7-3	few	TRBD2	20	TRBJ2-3	CASSPSLLAFATSGTDTQYF	TGTGCCAGCAGCCCTAGTTTGCTGGCATTCGCGACTAGCGGTACAGATACGCAGTATTTT
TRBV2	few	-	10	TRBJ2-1	CASSVNLEFF	TGTGCCAGCAGCGTAAACCTAGAATTCTTC
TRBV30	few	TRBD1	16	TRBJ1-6	CAWSVRGGPYNSPLHF	TGTGCCTGGAGTGTTAGAGGGGGCCCCTATAATTCACCCCTCCACTTT
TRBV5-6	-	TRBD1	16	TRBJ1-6	CASSLTGTGDYSPLHF	TGTGCCAGCAGCTTAACCGGGACAGGGGATTACTCACCCCTCCACTTT
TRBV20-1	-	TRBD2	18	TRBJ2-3	CSARRRGTSGRVKDTQYF	TGCAGTGCTAGACGGCGAGGGACTAGCGGGAGGGTAAAAGATACGCAGTATTTT
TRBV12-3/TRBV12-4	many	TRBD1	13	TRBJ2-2	CASTGTGGGELFF	TGTGCCAGCACGGGGACAGGGGGTGGGGAGCTGTTTTTT
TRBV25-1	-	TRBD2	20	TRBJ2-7	CASSGDLVGRTSGSPHEQYF	TGTGCCAGCAGTGGGGACTTGGTCGGAAGAACTAGCGGGAGCCCCCACGAGCAGTACTTC
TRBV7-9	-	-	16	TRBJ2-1	CASSLDFTQLSSEQFF	TGTGCCAGCAGCTTAGATTTCACCCAGCTAAGCAGTGAGCAGTTCTTC
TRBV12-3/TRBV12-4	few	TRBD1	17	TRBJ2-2	CASTGRPGQINTGELFF	TGTGCCAGCACCGGAAGACCGGGACAGATAAACACCGGGGAGCTGTTTTTT
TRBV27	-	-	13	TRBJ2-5	CASSLDYQETQYF	TGTGCCAGCAGTTTGGACTATCAAGAGACCCAGTACTTC